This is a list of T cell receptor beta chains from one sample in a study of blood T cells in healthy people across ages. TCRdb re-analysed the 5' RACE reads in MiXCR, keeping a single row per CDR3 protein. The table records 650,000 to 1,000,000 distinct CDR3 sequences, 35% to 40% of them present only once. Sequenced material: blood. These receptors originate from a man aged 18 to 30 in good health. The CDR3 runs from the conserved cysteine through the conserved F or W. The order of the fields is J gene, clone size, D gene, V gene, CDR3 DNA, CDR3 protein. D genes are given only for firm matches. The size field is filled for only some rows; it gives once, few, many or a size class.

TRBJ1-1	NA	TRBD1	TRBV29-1	TGCAGCGTTGAAGGCGGTCAGGGGGGCACTGAAGCTTTCTTT	CSVEGGQGGTEAFF
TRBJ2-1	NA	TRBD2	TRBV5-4	TGTGCCAGCAGCTTGGGTAGCGGGGGCCCGTTCTTC	CASSLGSGGPFF
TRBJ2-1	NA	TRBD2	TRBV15	TGTGCCACCAGCACGGGAGGGATGAATGGGCAGTTCTTC	CATSTGGMNGQFF
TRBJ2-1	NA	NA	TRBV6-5	TGTGCCAGCAAACCTACCGGGGCCAGGAATGGGCAGTTCTTC	CASKPTGARNGQFF
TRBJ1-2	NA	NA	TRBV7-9	TGTGCCAGCAGCAGACAGGCCGCCTATGGCTACACCTTC	CASSRQAAYGYTF
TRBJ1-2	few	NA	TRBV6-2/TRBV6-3	TGTGCCAGCAGTTACGGGGACGGGACGTATGGCTACACCTTC	CASSYGDGTYGYTF
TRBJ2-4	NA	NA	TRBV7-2	TGTGCCAGCAGCATGGACGGTGGCATTCAGTACTTC	CASSMDGGIQYF
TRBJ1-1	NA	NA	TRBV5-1	TGCGCCAGCAGCTTGACCCTGTCCCGTGAAGCTTTCTTT	CASSLTLSREAFF
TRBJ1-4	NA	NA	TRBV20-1	TGCAGTGCTAGAGACCCGACAGGAACTAATGAAAAACTGTTTTTT	CSARDPTGTNEKLFF
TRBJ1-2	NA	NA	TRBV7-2	TGTGCCAGCAGCTTCGACGGAGGCAGGGATAGCTATGGCTACACCTTC	CASSFDGGRDSYGYTF
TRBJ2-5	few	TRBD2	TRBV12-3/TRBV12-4	TGTGCCAGCAGTTTCTTGAGCGGGGGGCATACACTGGGGGAGACCCAGTACTTC	CASSFLSGGHTLGETQYF
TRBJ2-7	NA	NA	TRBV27	TGTGCCAGCAGTCGGCACCGGGACAATAACAACGAGCAGTACTTC	CASSRHRDNNNEQYF
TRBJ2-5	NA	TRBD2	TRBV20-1	TGCAGTGCTACTTCAGGACTAGCGGGGGGGCCCGGAGAGGCCCAGTACTTC	CSATSGLAGGPGEAQYF
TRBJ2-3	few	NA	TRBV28	TGTGCCAGCAGTTTACTATTGGGGGAAAACACAGATACGCAGTATTTT	CASSLLLGENTDTQYF
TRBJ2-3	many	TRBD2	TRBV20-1	TGCAGTGCTAGGGGGAATAAGCGGGGTAACACAGATACGCAGTATTTT	CSARGNKRGNTDTQYF
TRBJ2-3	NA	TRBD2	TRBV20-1	TGCAGTGCGCAGCGGGGGGGCGGTAAAGATACGCAGTATTTT	CSAQRGGGKDTQYF
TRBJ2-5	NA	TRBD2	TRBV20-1	TGCAGTGCTAGCCCACTAGCGGGGGGAGGGACCCAGTACTTC	CSASPLAGGGTQYF
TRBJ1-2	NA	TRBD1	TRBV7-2	TGTGCCAGCAGCCGGACAGGGGGCGGCTATGGCTACACCTTC	CASSRTGGGYGYTF
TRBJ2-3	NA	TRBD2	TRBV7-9	TGTGCCAGCAGAGGACTAGCGGGCACAGATACGCAGTATTTT	CASRGLAGTDTQYF
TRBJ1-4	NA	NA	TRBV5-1	TGCGCCAGCAGCTTGGCCGCGGCAACTAATGAAAAACTGTTTTTT	CASSLAAATNEKLFF
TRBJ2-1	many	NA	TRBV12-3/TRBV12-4	TGTGCCAGCAGGCCACTCGGGGGCCTGAATGAGCAGTTCTTC	CASRPLGGLNEQFF
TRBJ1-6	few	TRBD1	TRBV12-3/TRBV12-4	TGTGCCAGCAGCCCGGGACAGCGAAATTCACCCCTCCACTTT	CASSPGQRNSPLHF
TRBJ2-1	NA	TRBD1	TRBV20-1	TGCAGTGCTCAGACAGGGGGTGGAAGAAATAATGAGCAGTTCTTC	CSAQTGGGRNNEQFF
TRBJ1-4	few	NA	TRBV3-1	TGTGCCAGCAGCCAGGGGGAGGCTAATGAAAAACTGTTTTTT	CASSQGEANEKLFF
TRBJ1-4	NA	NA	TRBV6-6	TGTGCCAGCAGTTCGGGGGACAAGGGTAATGAAAAACTGTTTTTT	CASSSGDKGNEKLFF
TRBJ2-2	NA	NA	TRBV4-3	TGCGCCAGCAGCCAAGACCCAGGGGAGGGGATCGCGAACACCGGGGAGCTGTTTTTT	CASSQDPGEGIANTGELFF
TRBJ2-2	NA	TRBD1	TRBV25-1	TGTGTCAGCAGAAAGACAGGGACGACCGGGGAGCTGTTTTTT	CVSRKTGTTGELFF
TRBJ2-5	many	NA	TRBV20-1	TGCAGTGCTAGGGGGTCGCGGCAAGAGACCCAGTACTTC	CSARGSRQETQYF
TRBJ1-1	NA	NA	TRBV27	TGTGCCAGCAGCTGGGGAGGGGGAACTGAAGCTTTCTTT	CASSWGGGTEAFF
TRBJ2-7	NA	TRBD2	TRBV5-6	TGTGCCAGCCACTGGCGGCCTAGCGGGGGGGATGAGCAGTACTTC	CASHWRPSGGDEQYF
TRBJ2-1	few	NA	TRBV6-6	TGTGCCAGCAGTCCCGGGCCCCAAGGGCAGTTCTTC	CASSPGPQGQFF
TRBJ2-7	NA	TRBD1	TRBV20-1	TGCAGTGCTTACGATCGACAGGGCTCCTCCTACGAGCAGTACTTC	CSAYDRQGSSYEQYF
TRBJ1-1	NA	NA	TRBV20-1	TGCAGTGCTGGGGACAAGGGACCTATACGGGGCACTGAAGCTTTCTTT	CSAGDKGPIRGTEAFF